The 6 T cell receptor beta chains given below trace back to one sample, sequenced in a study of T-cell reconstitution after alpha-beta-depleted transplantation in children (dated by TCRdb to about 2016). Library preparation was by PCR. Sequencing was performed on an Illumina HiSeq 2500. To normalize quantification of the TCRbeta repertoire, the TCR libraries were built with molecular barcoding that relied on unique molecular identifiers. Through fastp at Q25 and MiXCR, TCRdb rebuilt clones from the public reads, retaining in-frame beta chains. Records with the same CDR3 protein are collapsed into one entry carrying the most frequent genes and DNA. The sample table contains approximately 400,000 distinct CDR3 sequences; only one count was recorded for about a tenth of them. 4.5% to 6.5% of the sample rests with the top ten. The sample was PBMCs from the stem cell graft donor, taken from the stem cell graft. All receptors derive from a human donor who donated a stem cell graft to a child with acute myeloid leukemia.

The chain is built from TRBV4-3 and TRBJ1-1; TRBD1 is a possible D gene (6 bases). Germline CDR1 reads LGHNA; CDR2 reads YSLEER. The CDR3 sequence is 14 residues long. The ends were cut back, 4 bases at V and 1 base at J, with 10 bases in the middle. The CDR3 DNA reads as TGCGCCAGCAGCCGGATAGGGGGGAACACTGAAGCTTTCTTT. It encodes CASSRIGGNTEAFF.

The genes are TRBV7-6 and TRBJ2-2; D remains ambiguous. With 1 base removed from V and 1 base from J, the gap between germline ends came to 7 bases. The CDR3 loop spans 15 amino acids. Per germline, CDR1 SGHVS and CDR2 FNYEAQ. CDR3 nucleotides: TGTGCCAGCAGCTTAGATAGGGTGAACACCGGGGAGCTGTTTTTT. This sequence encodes CASSLDRVNTGELFF.

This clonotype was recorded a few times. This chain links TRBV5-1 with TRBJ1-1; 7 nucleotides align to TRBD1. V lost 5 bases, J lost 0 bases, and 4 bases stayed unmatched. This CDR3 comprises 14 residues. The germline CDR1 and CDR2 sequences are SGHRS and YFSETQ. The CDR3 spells CASSYGTVNTEAFF. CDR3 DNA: TGCGCCAGCAGTTATGGGACAGTGAACACTGAAGCTTTCTTT.

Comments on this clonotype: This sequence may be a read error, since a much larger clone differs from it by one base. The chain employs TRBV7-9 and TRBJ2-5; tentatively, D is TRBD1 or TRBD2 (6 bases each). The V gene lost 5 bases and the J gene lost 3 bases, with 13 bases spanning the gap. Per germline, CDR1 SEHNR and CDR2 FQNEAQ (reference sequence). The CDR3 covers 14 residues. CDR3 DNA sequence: TGTGCCAGCAGCCCGTCGGAGGGGGAAGAGACCCAGTACTTC. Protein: CASSPSEGEETQYF.

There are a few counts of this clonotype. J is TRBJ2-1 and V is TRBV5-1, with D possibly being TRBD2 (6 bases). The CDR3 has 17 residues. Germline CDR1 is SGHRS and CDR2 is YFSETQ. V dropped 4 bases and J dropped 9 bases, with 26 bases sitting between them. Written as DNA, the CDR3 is TGCGCCAGCAGCGGAGCCACGCCGGGAGCAAGGATACCTGAGCAGTTCTTC. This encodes CASSGATPGARIPEQFF.

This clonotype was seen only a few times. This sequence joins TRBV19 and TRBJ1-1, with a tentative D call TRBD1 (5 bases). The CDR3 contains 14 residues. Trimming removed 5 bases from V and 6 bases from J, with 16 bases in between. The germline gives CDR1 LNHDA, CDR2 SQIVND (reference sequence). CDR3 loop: CASSFLDSGPEAFF. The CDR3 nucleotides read TGTGCCAGTAGTTTTTTGGATTCAGGGCCTGAAGCTTTCTTT.